This TCR beta chain was recovered during a study of T cells in Graves' hyperthyroidism and ophthalmopathy. Whole-study findings and limits: Expanded thyroid clonotypes (above 0.001) were mostly also found in blood. Using 13 V-J features, a model discriminated ophthalmopathy from stable hyperthyroidism.

This clonotype has a handful of counts. Its antigen remains unidentified. The CDR3 sequence is 13 residues long. Germline loops: CDR1 SQVTM, CDR2 ANQGSEA. Trimming took 5 bases from V and 3 from J; bases not matched to a gene: 4. Amplified TCR beta CDR3 regions came from RNA transcripts. The HTBI primer set was used in a first-round RT-PCR of the TCR CDR3. Each CDR3 protein is one row after TCRdb ran MiXCR on the multiplex PCR reads. The sample comprises hundreds of thousands of distinct CDR3 sequences, approximately 15% of which are singletons, and 9.5% to 15% rests with the top ten. Ophthalmopathy cases met thresholds of Clinical Activity Score at least 3, NOSPECS grade at least 4 and duration under 3 months. Every diagnosis used clinical symptoms, serum thyroxine and TRAb, thyroid ultrasound and orbital computed tomography.

This receptor was identified in a woman in her fifties or sixties with Graves' ophthalmopathy. The J gene is TRBJ2-1, the V gene TRBV29-1; 7 nucleotides agree with TRBD2. Sequenced material: blood. The CDR3 region is CSVRDYDYNEQFF. The DNA for the CDR3 is TGCAGCGTTCGGGACTACGACTACAATGAGCAGTTCTTC.